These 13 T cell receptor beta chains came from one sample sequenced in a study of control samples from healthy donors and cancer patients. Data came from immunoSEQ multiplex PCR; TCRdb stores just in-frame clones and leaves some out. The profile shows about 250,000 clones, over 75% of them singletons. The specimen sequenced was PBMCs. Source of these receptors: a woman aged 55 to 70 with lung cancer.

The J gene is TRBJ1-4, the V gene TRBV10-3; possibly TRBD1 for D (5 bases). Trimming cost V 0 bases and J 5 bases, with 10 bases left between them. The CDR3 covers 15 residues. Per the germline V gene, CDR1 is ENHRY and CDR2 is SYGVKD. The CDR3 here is CAISESFGGNEKLFF. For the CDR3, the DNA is TGTGCCATCAGTGAGTCCTTTGGGGGAAATGAAAAACTGTTTTTT.

The CDR3 region is CASSLSKDDTQYF. As DNA, the CDR3 is TGTGCCAGCAGCTTATCTAAGGACGATACGCAGTATTTT. This rearrangement joins TRBV7-3 to TRBJ2-3; D uncertain. The CDR3 loop spans 13 amino acids. V lost 2 bases and J 6 bases, leaving 9 bases between the germline ends. The germline gives CDR1 SGHTA, CDR2 FQGTGA.

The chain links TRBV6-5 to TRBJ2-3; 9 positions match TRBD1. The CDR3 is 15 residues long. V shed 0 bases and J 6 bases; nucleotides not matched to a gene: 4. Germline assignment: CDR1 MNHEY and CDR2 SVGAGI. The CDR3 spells CASSYSGQGSDTQYF. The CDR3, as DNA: TGTGCCAGCAGTTACTCGGGACAGGGCTCGGATACGCAGTATTTT.

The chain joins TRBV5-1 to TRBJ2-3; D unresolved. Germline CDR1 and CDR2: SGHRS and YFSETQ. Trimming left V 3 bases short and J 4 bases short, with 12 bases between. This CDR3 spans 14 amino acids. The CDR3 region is CASSWNPRADTQYF. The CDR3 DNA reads TGCGCCAGCAGCTGGAACCCCAGAGCAGATACGCAGTATTTT.

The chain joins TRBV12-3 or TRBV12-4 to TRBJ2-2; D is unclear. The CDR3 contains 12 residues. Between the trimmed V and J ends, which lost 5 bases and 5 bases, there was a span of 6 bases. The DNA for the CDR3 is TGTGCCAGCAGTCCCTCGACCGGGGAGCTGTTTTTT. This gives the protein CASSPSTGELFF.

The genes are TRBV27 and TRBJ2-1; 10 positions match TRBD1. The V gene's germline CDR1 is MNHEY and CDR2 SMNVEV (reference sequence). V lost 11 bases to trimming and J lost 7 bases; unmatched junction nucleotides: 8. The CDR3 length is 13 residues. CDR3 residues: CAPWDRGGNEQFF. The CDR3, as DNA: TGTGCCCCCTGGGACAGGGGTGGGAATGAGCAGTTCTTC.

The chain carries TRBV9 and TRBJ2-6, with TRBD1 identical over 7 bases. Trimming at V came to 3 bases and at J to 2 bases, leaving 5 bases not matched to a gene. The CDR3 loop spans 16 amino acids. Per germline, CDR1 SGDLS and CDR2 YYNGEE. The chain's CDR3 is CASSDPGGPGANVLTF. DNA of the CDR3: TGTGCCAGCAGCGACCCAGGGGGTCCTGGGGCCAACGTCCTGACTTTC.

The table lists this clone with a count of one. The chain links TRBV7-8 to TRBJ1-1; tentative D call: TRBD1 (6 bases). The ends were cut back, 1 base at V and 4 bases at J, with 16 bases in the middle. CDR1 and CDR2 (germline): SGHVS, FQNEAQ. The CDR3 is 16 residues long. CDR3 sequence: CASSLVPGAIFTEAFF. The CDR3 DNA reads TGTGCCAGCAGCTTAGTCCCGGGGGCGATTTTCACTGAAGCTTTCTTT.

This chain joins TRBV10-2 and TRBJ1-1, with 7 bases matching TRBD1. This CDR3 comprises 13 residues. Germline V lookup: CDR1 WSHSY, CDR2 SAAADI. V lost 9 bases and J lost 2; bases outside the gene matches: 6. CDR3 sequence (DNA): TGCGCCAGTGGAGGACAGGCAAACACTGAAGCTTTCTTT. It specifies CASGGQANTEAFF.

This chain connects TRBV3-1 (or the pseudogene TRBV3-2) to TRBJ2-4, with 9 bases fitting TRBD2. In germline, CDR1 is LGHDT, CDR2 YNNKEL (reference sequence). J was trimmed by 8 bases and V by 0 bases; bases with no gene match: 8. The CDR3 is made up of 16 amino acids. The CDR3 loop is CASSQDLASGNYIQYF. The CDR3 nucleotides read TGTGCCAGCAGCCAAGATCTGGCTAGCGGGAACTACATTCAGTACTTC.

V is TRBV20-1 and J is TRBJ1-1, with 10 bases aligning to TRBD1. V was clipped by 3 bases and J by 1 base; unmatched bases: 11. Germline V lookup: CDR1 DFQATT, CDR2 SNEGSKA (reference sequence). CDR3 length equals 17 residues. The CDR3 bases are TGCAGTGCTAGTGGGACAGGGGCCACTCCTAAGAACACTGAAGCTTTCTTT. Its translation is CSASGTGATPKNTEAFF.

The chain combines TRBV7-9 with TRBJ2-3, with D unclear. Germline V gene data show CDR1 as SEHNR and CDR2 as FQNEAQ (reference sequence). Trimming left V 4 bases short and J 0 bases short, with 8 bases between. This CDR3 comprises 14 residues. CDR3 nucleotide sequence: TGTGCCAGCAGCTCGTCCCTTAGCACAGATACGCAGTATTTT. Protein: CASSSSLSTDTQYF.

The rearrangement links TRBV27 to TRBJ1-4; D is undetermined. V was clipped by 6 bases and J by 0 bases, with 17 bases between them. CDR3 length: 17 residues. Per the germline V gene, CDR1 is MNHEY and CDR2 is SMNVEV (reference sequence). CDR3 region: CASRGRGGVSTNEKLFF. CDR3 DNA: TGTGCCAGCAGAGGTCGAGGCGGGGTTTCAACTAATGAAAAACTGTTTTTT.